Here is one T cell receptor beta chain with its context. CDR1 is ENHRY, CDR2 SYGVKD, per germline. Trimming removed 5 bases at V and 2 bases at J, with 21 bases between. The CDR3 has 17 amino acids. The sample is drawn from a study of control samples from healthy donors and cancer patients. Repertoires were generated with immunoSEQ multiplex PCR, while TCRdb's copy carries only in-frame clones and drops some. Of about 140,000 clones listed, 85% to 95% were seen once; the top ten hold under 15%. What was sequenced was blood. The genes are TRBV10-3 and TRBJ1-2; D gene unclear. This receptor was obtained from a middle-aged man in good health. The CDR3 DNA sequence: TGTGCCATCAGTAGCCCCACTATGTCTGTGTTGAACTATGGCTACACCTTC. Its protein is CAISSPTMSVLNYGYTF.